The present TCR beta chain was sequenced within a study of human CD8 memory T cell subsets. CDR3 size: 13 residues. The germline gives CDR1 DFQATT, CDR2 SNEGSKA (reference sequence). The term TPEX covered CCR7+ PD-1+ TIGIT+ early memory CD8+ T cells that had exhausted-like traits. Magnetic separation of the negative type served to enrich total CD8+ T cells. RNA was isolated from duplicate vials, each containing under 160,000 sorted CD8+ T cells, for every subset. TCR beta was sequenced from UMI-tagged 5' RACE libraries. Reanalyzing the 5' RACE reads, TCRdb keeps one entry per CDR3 protein, without DNA. The sample holds around 10,000 distinct CDR3 sequences. Findings of the study overall: Chao1 estimates suggested higher diversity in stem-like memory T cells than in precursor exhausted T cells. It was only the T cell receptor beta chains that the study sequenced.

Concerning this clonotype: Its antigen remains unknown.

This TCR was recovered from a human donor in good health. The rearrangement links TRBV20-1 to TRBJ2-7; the D call of TRBD1 rests on TCRdb alone, since no DNA is present to check it. Source material: CD8+ T cells from PBMCs. The CDR3 is CSAQDRDSYEQYF.